One sample yielded the 16 T cell receptor beta chains listed below, sequenced in a study of blood T cell repertoires in COVID-19. TCRdb keeps only in-frame clones here, not all; method: immunoSEQ multiplex PCR. Here the sample spans approximately 310,000 clones, 80% to 90% being singletons. The sample consisted of peripheral blood. These TCRs come from a woman in her fifties or sixties who had recovered from COVID-19.

This clone was seen a handful of times. The chain recombines TRBV6-2 or TRBV6-3 with TRBJ2-3, with D possibly being TRBD1 (6 bases). Germline V CDR1 and CDR2: MNHEY, SVGEGT. The CDR3 is 15 amino acids. Trimming stripped 5 bases from V and 2 bases from J, with 14 bases between. CDR3 amino acids: CASSQTRTATDTQYF. The CDR3 DNA is TGTGCCAGCAGTCAGACTCGGACAGCCACAGATACGCAGTATTTT.

Remarks on this clone: The same CDR3 can be traced to other DNA sequences in this sample. The chain joins TRBV7-2 to TRBJ2-1; 10 bases are a match to TRBD2. The CDR3 is 13 residues long. Per the germline V gene, CDR1 is SGHTA and CDR2 is FQGNSA. The V gene end was trimmed by 1 base and the J gene end by 13 bases; junction bases not matched to a gene: 4. CDR3 residues: CASSLGLAGVQFF. CDR3 nucleotide sequence: TGTGCCAGCAGCTTAGGCCTAGCGGGAGTTCAGTTCTTC.

V usage is TRBV6-5 and J usage is TRBJ2-2, with D uncertain. The V and J ends lost 2 bases and 1 base respectively, with 5 bases between them. The length of the CDR3 is 14 residues. Per germline, CDR1 MNHEY and CDR2 SVGAGI. In nucleotides, the CDR3 is TGTGCCAGCAGTTACCGACAGAACACCGGGGAGCTGTTTTTT. This codes for CASSYRQNTGELFF.

The chain carries TRBV27 and TRBJ2-1; TRBD2 agrees at 12 bases. The trim removed 5 bases at V and 7 bases at J, leaving 12 bases unmatched. This CDR3 comprises 17 residues. In germline, CDR1 is MNHEY, CDR2 SMNVEV (reference sequence). The CDR3 DNA reads as TGTGCCAGCAGTAAACGGACTAGCGGGAAGGTTGCGAATGAGCAGTTCTTC. This sequence encodes CASSKRTSGKVANEQFF.

This clone was counted once. The chain uses TRBV7-2 and TRBJ1-2; the match to TRBD1 covers 10 bases. The J segment lost 11 bases and the V segment lost 3 bases, leaving 3 bases of the junction unmatched. Germline V gives CDR1 SGHTA, CDR2 FQGNSA. The CDR3 spans 12 residues. The CDR3 spells CASSFDRGRYTF. Here the CDR3 DNA reads TGTGCCAGCAGCTTCGACAGGGGGCGATACACCTTC.

The CDR3 coding sequence is TGTGCCAGTAGTAACCTAGCGGGAGGAGAGACCCAGTACTTC. It yields the protein CASSNLAGGETQYF. The gene calls are TRBV19 and TRBJ2-5; TRBD2 matches 11 bases. Germline CDR1 is LNHDA and CDR2 is SQIVND (reference sequence). V shed 4 bases and J 4 bases; nucleotides not matched to a gene: 2. The CDR3 runs to 14 residues.

The J gene is TRBJ1-4, the V gene TRBV6-6, with D unresolved. The CDR3 is 15 amino acids. The V end lost 5 bases, the J end lost 4 bases, and 14 bases lay between the germline ends. The germline V gene encodes CDR1 MNHNY and CDR2 SVGAGI (reference sequence). CDR3 protein: CASSPYGEDNEKLFF. CDR3 nucleotide sequence: TGTGCCAGCAGTCCCTACGGGGAGGATAATGAAAAACTGTTTTTT.

Comments on this clone: This CDR3 is also generated by other DNA sequences in the sample. This chain joins TRBV3-1 (or the pseudogene TRBV3-2) and TRBJ2-1; 9 bases match TRBD2. The length of the CDR3 is 15 residues. Losses at the gene ends were 6 bases for V and 1 base for J; bases not matched to a gene: 4. The germline gives CDR1 LGHDT, CDR2 YNNKEL (reference sequence). CDR3 nucleotides: TGTGCCAGCAGTCGTCTAGCGGGATCCTACAATGAGCAGTTCTTC. As protein: CASSRLAGSYNEQFF.

V is TRBV6-4 and J is TRBJ1-4, with D maybe TRBD1 (6 bases). Deletions cut 1 base from V and 5 bases from J, with 8 bases between. Germline CDR1 MRHNA, CDR2 SNTAGT. The CDR3 length is 14 residues. CDR3 DNA sequence: TGTGCCAGCAGTGACTGGACAGAGAATGAAAAACTGTTTTTT. It is translated as CASSDWTENEKLFF.

The genes are TRBV30 and TRBJ1-4; 10 bases map to TRBD1. This CDR3 contains 13 residues. After removal of 7 bases from V and 8 bases from J, the junction contained 7 bases not matched to a gene. Germline-derived CDR1 and CDR2 are GTSNPN and SVGIG (reference sequence). CDR3 region: CASDRGQNEKLFF. The CDR3 bases are TGTGCCTCCGACAGGGGGCAGAACGAAAAACTGTTTTTT.

The CDR3 region is CASSHRQGRHLSGNTIYF. The CDR3 nucleotides are TGTGCCAGCTCTCACAGACAGGGGAGGCATCTCTCTGGAAACACCATATATTTT. This sequence joins TRBV18 and TRBJ1-3; 8 positions match TRBD1. This CDR3 comprises 18 residues. Germline CDR1 is KGHSH and CDR2 is LQKENI. Germline trimming cut 6 bases from V and 0 bases from J; bases unmatched to any gene: 13.

The V gene is TRBV28, the J gene TRBJ1-5, with D possibly matching TRBD1 (6 bases). Trimming took 2 bases from V and 2 from J, leaving 10 bases between them. The germline V gene has CDR1 MDHEN and CDR2 SYDVKM. The CDR3 totals 15 residues. DNA for the CDR3: TGTGCCAGCAGTTTACGGGGGGCTGGCAATCAGCCCCAGCATTTT. It specifies CASSLRGAGNQPQHF.

The rearrangement uses TRBV21-1 and TRBJ2-7; TRBD2, the table's D call, was not compared with the DNA. TRBV21-1 is noted as a pseudogene. This CDR3 contains 17 residues. This chain's CDR3 is CASSCQSSVASPCEQYF. DNA for the CDR3: TGTGCCAGCAGCTGTCAAAGCTCGGTAGCGTCCCCCTGCGAGCAGTACTTC.

V gene TRBV21-1 combines with J gene TRBJ2-7; the table gives TRBD1 as D, unverified against the DNA. TRBV21-1 represents a pseudogene. The CDR3 has 15 amino acids. Here the CDR3 reads CASSPRTGPNREQYF. As DNA, the CDR3 is TGTGCCAGCAGCCCTAGGACAGGGCCGAACCGCGAGCAGTACTTC.

V is TRBV5-4 and J is TRBJ2-1, with TRBD2 as a possible D gene (6 bases). Germline lookup yields CDR1 SGHNT and CDR2 YYREEE (reference sequence). The V and J ends lost 0 bases and 7 bases respectively, with 8 bases between them. The CDR3 is 13 amino acids. CDR3 amino acids: CASSLGRGNEQFF. In DNA form, the CDR3 reads TGTGCCAGCAGCTTGGGTCGGGGGAATGAGCAGTTCTTC.

The chain employs TRBV9 and TRBJ2-5; 9 bases fit TRBD1. The CDR3 is made up of 15 amino acids. From germline, CDR1 is SGDLS and CDR2 YYNGEE. V dropped 0 bases and J dropped 4; count of bases not matched to a gene: 4. The CDR3 region has the DNA TGTGCCAGCAGCGTAGCCGGGACAGGGCGAGAGACCCAGTACTTC. Translating gives CASSVAGTGRETQYF.